The rows below give T cell receptor beta chains drawn from one sample of a study of cytomegalovirus exposure and HLA in healthy donors. Method: immunoSEQ multiplex PCR; TCRdb's copy keeps in-frame clones and lacks some. The sample carries tens of thousands of clones, about 83% recorded once. The sequencing sample was made of PBMCs. The receptors were sampled from a woman aged 18-30 years in good health and CMV-seropositive. The CDR3 runs from the conserved cysteine through the conserved F or W. For some rows the clone size is stated as once, few or many, or as a class when expanded; others skip it.

V: TRBV5-1
length: 14
size: .
CDR3: CASSSGLAGYEQYF

V: TRBV6-1
length: 15
size: .
CDR3: CASRSDGLAGETQYF

V: TRBV7-3
length: 14
size: .
CDR3: CASSLTRDSTEAFF

V: TRBV5-1
length: 14
size: .
CDR3: CASSPQGHNYGYTF

V: TRBV19
length: 14
size: .
CDR3: CASLPSGAQETQYF

V: TRBV27
length: 15
size: .
CDR3: CASSPGDRPNYGYTF

V: TRBV2
length: 15
size: .
CDR3: CASREGATIYNEQFF

V: TRBV6-1
length: 13
size: many
CDR3: CASTPGEAGGQYF

V: TRBV30
length: 14
size: .
CDR3: CAWRKGTGGETQYF

V: TRBV4-1
length: 14
size: .
CDR3: CASSSPGRSYEQYF

V: TRBV19
length: 15
size: .
CDR3: CASSTPGFSNQPQHF

V: TRBV5-4
length: 13
size: .
CDR3: CASSLPDTGELFF

V: TRBV7-9
length: 15
size: .
CDR3: CASSLAGGQYNEQFF

V: TRBV28
length: 15
size: .
CDR3: CASSLAQGSGKPQHF

V: TRBV9
length: 15
size: .
CDR3: CASSVAEGVADTQYF

V: TRBV18
length: 21
size: .
CDR3: CASAELLGSGDSSSSGQGGFF

V: TRBV30
length: 14
size: .
CDR3: CAWSTGTGSYEQYF

V: TRBV6-6
length: 12
size: .
CDR3: CASLAGVEGYTF

V: TRBV5-1
length: 15
size: .
CDR3: CASSLLQGSLHEQYF

V: TRBV5-1
length: 15
size: .
CDR3: CASSLGSNPYNEQFF

V: TRBV5-8
length: 13
size: .
CDR3: CASSLTSGDEQYF

V: TRBV7-6
length: 14
size: .
CDR3: CASRAQGAAGELFF

V: TRBV5-6
length: 13
size: few
CDR3: CASSRRTGLLAFF

V: TRBV10-3
length: 17
size: .
CDR3: CAISESVGTVINQPQHF

V: TRBV29-1
length: 14
size: once
CDR3: CSSSGIQTTDTQYF

V: TRBV7-8
length: 16
size: .
CDR3: CASSPRAGPNTGELFF

V: TRBV6-1
length: 15
size: .
CDR3: CASSEGIGGNQPQHF

V: TRBV19
length: 14
size: .
CDR3: CASKEDRSNQPQHF